This record looks at one TCR beta chain sequence and its context. Its target antigen remains unknown. It has no much larger one-base neighbor in the sample; base qualities were not kept. The data were obtained in a study of OX40 agonist ivuxolimab in advanced cancers. About the study as a whole: Ivuxolimab, which targeted the costimulatory receptor OX40 (CD134), was an agonistic, fully human IgG2 monoclonal antibody. The paper reports the monotherapy dose-escalation portion (N = 52 patients) of the phase I ivuxolimab trial. Intravenous ivuxolimab was administered to patients every 2 weeks at six dose levels: 0.01, 0.1, 0.3, 1.5, 3 and 10 mg/kg. The point of sequencing TCRbeta in the periphery was to test whether ivuxolimab changed TCR sequence diversity and drove clonal T-cell expansion. A male proportion of about 79% and a mean age of about 60 years, ranging from roughly 23 to 80, were recorded for the dose-escalation cohort. Patients were allowed to have had prior anti-PD-1, anti-PD-L1 or anti-CTLA-4 therapy, and approximately 41% of the dose-escalation patients had previously received checkpoint inhibitors. Of the 50 to 55 dose-escalation patients, hepatocellular carcinoma was present in 19, melanoma in roughly 15, renal cell carcinoma in 9 and head and neck cancer in 9. Partial responses occurred in three dose-escalation patients, of whom one had hepatocellular carcinoma and two had cutaneous melanoma. Points the paper makes about the study in general: Low levels of normalized T-cell clonal expansion were also seen in some patients who did not respond. In the 0.1-3.0 mg/kg groups, partial responders were among the patients with the lowest normalized peripheral clonal expansion, particularly in CD8+ T cells. On average, CD8+ T cells showed more expanded clones than CD4+ T cells after ivuxolimab. At doses of 0.1 to 3.0 mg/kg, clonal expansion of both CD4+ and CD8+ T cells in blood was seen between baseline and week 6. Which antigens the clonally expanded peripheral T cells were specific for was not determined.

The V end gives up 6 bases and the J end 6 bases, leaving 14 bases in the junction not matched to a gene. The germline V gene encodes CDR1 MGHDK and CDR2 SYGVNS. Spanning cysteine to phenylalanine, the CDR3 consists of 16 amino acids. Only the CDR3 region is kept as DNA, spanning 48 bases read in frame from base 1. To sequence the TCRbeta CDR3 region, genomic DNA was isolated from the sorted cells. The immunoSEQ Assay was used for sequencing of TCRbeta CDR3 regions. TCRdb provides this immuneACCESS table in a form limited to in-frame rearrangements. Some clones are lacking; in checked studies, under half of them reflect an unresolved V gene, and why the rest are absent is not known. The sample table holds approximately 70,000 clones, of which approximately 78% were seen once. The ten largest make up approximately 0.4% of the sample. Patients with a history of autoimmune disease or receiving systemic immunosuppression were excluded from the trial. Peripheral blood for TCR sequencing was collected from all dose cohorts at baseline, on cycle 4 day 1, and on cycle 7 day 1. The samples were drawn from a first-in-human, open-label, multicenter phase I dose-escalation trial of ivuxolimab. Adults with locally advanced or metastatic head and neck squamous cell, hepatocellular, melanoma or renal cell carcinoma were enrolled in the trial. Before TCR sequencing, CD4+ and CD8+ T cells were separately sorted from peripheral blood.

The sequence came from an adult with an advanced solid tumor such as melanoma, head and neck, liver or kidney cancer. Rearrangement joined TRBV25-1 to TRBJ2-7; 10 bases in the middle match TRBD2. Sequencing was performed on CD4+ or CD8+ T cells sorted from blood, taken in a trial of the OX40 agonist ivuxolimab. The DNA sequence is given as TGTGCCAGCAGCCAAGCCGGGAGCGGGAGGGCCGTCGAGCAGTACTTC. Its translation is CASSQAGSGRAVEQYF.